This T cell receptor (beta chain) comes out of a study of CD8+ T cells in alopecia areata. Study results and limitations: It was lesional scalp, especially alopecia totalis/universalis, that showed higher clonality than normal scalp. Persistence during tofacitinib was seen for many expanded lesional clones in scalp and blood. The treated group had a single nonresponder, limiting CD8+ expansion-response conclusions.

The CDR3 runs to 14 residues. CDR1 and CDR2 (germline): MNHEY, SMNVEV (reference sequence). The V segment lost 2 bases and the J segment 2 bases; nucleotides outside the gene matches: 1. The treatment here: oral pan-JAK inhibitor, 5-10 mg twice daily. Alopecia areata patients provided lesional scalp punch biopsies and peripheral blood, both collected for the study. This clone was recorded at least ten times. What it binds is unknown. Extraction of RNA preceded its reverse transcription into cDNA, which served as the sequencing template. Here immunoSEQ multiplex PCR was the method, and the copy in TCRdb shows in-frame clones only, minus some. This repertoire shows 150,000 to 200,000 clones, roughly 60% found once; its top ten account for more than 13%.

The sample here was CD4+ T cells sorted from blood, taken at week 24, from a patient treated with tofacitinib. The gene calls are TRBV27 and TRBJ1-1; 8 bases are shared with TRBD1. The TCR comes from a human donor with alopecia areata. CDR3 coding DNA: TGTGCCAGCAGTTTAGGACAGGGCAACACTGAAGCTTTCTTT. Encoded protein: CASSLGQGNTEAFF.